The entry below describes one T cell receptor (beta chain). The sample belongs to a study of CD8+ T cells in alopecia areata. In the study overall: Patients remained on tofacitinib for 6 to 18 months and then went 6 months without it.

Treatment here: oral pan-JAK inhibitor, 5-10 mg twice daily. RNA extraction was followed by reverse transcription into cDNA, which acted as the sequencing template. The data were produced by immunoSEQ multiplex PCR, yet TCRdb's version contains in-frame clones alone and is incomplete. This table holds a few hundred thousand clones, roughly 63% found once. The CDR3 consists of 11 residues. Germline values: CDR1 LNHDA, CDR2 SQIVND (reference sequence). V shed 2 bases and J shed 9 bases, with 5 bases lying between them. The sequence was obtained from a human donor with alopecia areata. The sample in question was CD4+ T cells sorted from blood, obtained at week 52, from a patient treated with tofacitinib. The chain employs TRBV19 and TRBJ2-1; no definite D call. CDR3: CASSISSEQFF. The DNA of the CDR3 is TGTGCCAGTAGTATATCGAGTGAGCAGTTCTTC.